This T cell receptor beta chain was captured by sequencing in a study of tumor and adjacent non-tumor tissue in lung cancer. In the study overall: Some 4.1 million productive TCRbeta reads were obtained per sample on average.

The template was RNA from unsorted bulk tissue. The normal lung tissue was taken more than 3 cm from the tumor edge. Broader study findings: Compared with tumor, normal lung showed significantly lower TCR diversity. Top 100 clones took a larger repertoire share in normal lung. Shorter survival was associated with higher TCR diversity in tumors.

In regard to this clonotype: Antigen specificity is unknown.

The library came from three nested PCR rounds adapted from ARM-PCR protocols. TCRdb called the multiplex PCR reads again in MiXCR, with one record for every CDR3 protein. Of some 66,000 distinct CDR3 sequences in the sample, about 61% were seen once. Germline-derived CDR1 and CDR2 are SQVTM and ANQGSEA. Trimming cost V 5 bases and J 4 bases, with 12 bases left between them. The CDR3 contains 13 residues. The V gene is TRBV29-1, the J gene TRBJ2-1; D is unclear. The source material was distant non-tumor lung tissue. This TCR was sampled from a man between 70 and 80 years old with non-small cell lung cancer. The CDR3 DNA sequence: TGCAGCGTTCCCAGAGCTGATTACAATGAGCAGTTCTTC. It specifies CSVPRADYNEQFF.